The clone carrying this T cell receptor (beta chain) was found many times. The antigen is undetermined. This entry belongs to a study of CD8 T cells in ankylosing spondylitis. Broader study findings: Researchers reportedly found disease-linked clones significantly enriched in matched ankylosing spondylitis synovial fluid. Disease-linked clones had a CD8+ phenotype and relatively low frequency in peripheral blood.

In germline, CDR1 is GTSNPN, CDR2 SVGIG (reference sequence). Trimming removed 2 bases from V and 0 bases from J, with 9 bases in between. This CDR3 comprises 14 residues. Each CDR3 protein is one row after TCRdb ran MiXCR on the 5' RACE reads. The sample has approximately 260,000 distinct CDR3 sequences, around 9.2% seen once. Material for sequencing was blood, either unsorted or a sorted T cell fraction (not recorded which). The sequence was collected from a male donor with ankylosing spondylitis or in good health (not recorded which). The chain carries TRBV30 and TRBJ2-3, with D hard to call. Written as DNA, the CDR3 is TGTGCCTGGAGTCACACCTCTAGCACAGATACGCAGTATTTT. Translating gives CAWSHTSSTDTQYF.